One T cell receptor beta chain is described in this entry. This record belongs to a study of OX40 agonist ivuxolimab in advanced cancers. CDR3 length: 15 amino acids. The V segment lost 7 bases and the J segment 5 bases; nucleotides outside the gene matches: 6. CDR1 MNHNS and CDR2 SASEGT come from the germline V gene. The method was immunoSEQ multiplex PCR; TCRdb's version includes in-frame clones alone and lacks a portion of them. This sample carries tens of thousands of clones, about 92% of them seen once, and the ten largest clones take about 0.35%. Sequencing used CD4+ or CD8+ T cells sorted from blood, obtained in a trial of the OX40 agonist ivuxolimab. V usage is TRBV6-1 and J usage is TRBJ2-1; 12 bases align to TRBD2. This TCR came from an adult with an advanced solid tumor such as melanoma, head and neck, liver or kidney cancer. The CDR3 DNA reads as TGTGCCAGCAAAAGGACTAGCGGGAACAACAATGAGCAGTTCTTC. This gives the protein CASKRTSGNNNEQFF.